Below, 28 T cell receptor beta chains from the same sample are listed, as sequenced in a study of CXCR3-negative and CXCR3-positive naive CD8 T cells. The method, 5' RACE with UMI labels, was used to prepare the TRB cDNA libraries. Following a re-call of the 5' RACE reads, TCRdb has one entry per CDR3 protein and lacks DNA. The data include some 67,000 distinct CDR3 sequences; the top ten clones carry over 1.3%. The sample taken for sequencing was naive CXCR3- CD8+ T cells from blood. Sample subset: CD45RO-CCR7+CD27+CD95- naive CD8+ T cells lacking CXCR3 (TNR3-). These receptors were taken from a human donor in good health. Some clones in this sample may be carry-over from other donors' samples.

CDR3: CASRPGIAPDTQYF. The chain is built from TRBV27 and TRBJ2-3; TCRdb outputs TRBD1, but without DNA this stays unchecked. There are 14 residues in the CDR3. Germline loops: CDR1 MNHEY, CDR2 SMNVEV (reference sequence).

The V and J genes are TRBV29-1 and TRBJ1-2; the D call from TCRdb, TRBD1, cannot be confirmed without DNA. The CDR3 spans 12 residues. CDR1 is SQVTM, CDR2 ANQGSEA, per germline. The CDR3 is CSVVQGMPGYTF.

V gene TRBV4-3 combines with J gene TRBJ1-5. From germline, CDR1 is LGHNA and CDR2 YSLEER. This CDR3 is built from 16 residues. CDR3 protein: CASSQEARLLNQPQHF.

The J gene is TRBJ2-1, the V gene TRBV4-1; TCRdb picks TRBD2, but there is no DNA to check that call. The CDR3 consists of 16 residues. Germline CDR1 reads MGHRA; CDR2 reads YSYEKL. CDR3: CASSGLAGTSYNEQFF.

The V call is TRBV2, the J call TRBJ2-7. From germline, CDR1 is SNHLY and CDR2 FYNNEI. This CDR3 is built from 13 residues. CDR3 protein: CASGGRGSYEQYF.

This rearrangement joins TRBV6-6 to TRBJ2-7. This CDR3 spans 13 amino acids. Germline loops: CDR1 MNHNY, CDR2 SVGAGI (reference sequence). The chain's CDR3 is CASSYEASYEQYF.

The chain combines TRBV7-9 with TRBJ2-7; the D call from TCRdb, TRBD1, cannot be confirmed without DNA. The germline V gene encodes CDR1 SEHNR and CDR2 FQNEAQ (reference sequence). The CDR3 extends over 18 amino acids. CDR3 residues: CASTVKSVGAGQPYEQYF.

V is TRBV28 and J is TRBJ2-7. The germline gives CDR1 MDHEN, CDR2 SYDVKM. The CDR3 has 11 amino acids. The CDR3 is CASSFSREQYF. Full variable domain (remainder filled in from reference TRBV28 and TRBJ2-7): DVKVTQSSRYLVKRTGEKVFLECVQDMDHENMFWYRQDPGLGLRLIYFSYDVKMKEKGDIPEGYSVSREKKERFSLILESASTNQTSMYLCASSFSREQYFGPGTRLTVT.

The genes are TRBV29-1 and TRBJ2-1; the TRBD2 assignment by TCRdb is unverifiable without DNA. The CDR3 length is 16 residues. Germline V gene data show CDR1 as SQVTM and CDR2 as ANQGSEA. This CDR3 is CSAPFPGTSGYNEQFF.

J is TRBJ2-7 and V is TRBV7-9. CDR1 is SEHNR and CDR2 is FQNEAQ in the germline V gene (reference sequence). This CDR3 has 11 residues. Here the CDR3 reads CASSLEREQYF.

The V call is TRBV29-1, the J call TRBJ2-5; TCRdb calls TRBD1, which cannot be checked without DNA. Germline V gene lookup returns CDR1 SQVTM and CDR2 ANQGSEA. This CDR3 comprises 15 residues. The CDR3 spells CSVEPAEPGDLAQYF.

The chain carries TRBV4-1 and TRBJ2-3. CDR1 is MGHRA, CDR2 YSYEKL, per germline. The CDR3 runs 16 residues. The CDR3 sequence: CASSQKPANSGDTQYF.

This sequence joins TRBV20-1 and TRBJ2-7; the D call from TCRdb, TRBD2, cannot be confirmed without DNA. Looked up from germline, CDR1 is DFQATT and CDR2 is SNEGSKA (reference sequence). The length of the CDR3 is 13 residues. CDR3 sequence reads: CSAGSSGSYEQYF.

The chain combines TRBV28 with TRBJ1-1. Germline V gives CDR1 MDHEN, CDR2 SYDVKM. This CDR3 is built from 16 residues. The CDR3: CASTHGGRTMNTEAFF.

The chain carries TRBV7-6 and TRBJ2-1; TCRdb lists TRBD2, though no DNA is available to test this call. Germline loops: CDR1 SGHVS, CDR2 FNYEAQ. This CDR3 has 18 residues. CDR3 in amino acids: CASSLAEVGRVSRNEQFF.

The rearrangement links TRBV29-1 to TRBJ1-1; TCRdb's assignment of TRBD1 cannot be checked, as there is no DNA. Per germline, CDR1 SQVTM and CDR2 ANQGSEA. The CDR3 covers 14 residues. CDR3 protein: CSVASWQGLTEAFF.

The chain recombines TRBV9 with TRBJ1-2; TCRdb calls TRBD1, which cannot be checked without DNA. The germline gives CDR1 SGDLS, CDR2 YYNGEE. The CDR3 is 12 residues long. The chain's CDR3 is CASSVQGGGYTF. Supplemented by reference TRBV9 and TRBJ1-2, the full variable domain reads DSGVTQTPKHLITATGQRVTLRCSPRSGDLSVYWYQQSLDQGLQFLIQYYNGEERAKGNILERFSAQQFPDLHSELNLSSLELGDSALYFCASSVQGGGYTFGSGTRLTVV.

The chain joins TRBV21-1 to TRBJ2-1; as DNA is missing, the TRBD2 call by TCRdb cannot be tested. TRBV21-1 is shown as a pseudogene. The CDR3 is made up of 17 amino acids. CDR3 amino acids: CARTSGISKSSYNEQFF.

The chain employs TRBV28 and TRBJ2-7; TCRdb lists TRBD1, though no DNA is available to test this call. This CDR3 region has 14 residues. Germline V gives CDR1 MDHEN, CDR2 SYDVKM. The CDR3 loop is CATSSGPPAYEQYF.

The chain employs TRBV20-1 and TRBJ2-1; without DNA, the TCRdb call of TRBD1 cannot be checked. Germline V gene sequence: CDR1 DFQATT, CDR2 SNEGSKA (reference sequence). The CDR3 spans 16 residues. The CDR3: CSARARGEGSYNEQFF.

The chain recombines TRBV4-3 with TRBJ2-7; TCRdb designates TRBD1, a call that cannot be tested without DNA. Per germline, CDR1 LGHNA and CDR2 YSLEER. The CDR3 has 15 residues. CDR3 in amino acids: CASGSRQGASYEQYF.

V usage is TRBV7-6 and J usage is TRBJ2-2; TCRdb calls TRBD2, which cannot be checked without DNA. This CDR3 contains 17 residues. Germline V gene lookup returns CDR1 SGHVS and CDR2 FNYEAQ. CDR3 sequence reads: CASSPGLAGAPGGELFF.

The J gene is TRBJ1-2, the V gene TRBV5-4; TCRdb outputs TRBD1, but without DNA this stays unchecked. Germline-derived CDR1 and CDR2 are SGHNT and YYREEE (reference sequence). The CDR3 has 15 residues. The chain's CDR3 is CASSLKDRGLYGYTF.

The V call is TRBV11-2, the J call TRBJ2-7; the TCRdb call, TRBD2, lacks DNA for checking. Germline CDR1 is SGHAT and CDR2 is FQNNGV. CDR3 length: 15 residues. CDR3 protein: CASSQGDFRSYEQYF.

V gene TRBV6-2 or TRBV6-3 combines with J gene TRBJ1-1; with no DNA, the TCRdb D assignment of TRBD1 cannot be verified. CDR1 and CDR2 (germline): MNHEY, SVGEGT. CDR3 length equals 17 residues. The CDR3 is CASESWEGTPVDTEAFF.

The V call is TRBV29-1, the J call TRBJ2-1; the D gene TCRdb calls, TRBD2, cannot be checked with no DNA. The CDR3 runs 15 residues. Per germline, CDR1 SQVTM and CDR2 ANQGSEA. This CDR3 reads CSVDFGTSVLNEQFF.

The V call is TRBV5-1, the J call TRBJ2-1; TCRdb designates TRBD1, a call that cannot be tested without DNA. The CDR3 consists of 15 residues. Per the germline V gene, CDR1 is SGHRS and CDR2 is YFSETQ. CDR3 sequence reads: CASSLALGVRNEQFF.

CDR3 residues: CASSIGDMEPYNEQFF. The chain recombines TRBV19 with TRBJ2-1. Germline V gene data show CDR1 as LNHDA and CDR2 as SQIVND (reference sequence). This CDR3 region has 16 residues.